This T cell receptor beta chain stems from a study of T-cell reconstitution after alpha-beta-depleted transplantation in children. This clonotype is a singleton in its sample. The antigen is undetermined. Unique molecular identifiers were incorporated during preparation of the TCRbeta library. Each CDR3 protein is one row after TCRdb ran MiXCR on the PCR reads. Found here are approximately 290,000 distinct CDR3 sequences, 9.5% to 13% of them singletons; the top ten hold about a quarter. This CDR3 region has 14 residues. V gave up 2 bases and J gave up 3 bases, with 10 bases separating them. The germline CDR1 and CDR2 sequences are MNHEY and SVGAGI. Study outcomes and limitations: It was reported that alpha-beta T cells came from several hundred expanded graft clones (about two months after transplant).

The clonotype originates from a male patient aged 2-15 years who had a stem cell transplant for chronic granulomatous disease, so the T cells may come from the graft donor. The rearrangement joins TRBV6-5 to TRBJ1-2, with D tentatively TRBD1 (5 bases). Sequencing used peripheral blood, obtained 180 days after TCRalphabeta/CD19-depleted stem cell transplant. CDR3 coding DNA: TGTGCCAGCAGTTACCGGGGGGGTGACTATGGCTACACCTTC. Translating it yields CASSYRGGDYGYTF.